Reported below is one T cell receptor beta chain. Antigen unknown. There are 13 residues in the CDR3. The ends lost 7 bases at V and 3 bases at J; junction bases unmatched: 9. Germline V lookup: CDR1 DFQATT, CDR2 SNEGSKA (reference sequence). A second PCR, run for roughly 7 to 11 cycles, used a sample-barcoded 5' primer plus a J-beta primer mix. One entry per CDR3 protein results from TCRdb running MiXCR on the 5' RACE reads. This table holds about 1.4 million distinct CDR3 sequences, approximately 59% found once. The data derive from a study of blood T cells in healthy people across ages. General observations from the study: The study found more naive CD4+ cells and higher diversity in long-lived than aged donors.

Sequences were obtained from blood. V usage is TRBV20-1 and J usage is TRBJ2-7; 7 bases map to TRBD2. This TCR derives from a young man in good health. In nucleotides, the CDR3 is TGCAGTGTCCGACTAGCCGGTCGCTACGAGCAGTACTTC. This codes for CSVRLAGRYEQYF.